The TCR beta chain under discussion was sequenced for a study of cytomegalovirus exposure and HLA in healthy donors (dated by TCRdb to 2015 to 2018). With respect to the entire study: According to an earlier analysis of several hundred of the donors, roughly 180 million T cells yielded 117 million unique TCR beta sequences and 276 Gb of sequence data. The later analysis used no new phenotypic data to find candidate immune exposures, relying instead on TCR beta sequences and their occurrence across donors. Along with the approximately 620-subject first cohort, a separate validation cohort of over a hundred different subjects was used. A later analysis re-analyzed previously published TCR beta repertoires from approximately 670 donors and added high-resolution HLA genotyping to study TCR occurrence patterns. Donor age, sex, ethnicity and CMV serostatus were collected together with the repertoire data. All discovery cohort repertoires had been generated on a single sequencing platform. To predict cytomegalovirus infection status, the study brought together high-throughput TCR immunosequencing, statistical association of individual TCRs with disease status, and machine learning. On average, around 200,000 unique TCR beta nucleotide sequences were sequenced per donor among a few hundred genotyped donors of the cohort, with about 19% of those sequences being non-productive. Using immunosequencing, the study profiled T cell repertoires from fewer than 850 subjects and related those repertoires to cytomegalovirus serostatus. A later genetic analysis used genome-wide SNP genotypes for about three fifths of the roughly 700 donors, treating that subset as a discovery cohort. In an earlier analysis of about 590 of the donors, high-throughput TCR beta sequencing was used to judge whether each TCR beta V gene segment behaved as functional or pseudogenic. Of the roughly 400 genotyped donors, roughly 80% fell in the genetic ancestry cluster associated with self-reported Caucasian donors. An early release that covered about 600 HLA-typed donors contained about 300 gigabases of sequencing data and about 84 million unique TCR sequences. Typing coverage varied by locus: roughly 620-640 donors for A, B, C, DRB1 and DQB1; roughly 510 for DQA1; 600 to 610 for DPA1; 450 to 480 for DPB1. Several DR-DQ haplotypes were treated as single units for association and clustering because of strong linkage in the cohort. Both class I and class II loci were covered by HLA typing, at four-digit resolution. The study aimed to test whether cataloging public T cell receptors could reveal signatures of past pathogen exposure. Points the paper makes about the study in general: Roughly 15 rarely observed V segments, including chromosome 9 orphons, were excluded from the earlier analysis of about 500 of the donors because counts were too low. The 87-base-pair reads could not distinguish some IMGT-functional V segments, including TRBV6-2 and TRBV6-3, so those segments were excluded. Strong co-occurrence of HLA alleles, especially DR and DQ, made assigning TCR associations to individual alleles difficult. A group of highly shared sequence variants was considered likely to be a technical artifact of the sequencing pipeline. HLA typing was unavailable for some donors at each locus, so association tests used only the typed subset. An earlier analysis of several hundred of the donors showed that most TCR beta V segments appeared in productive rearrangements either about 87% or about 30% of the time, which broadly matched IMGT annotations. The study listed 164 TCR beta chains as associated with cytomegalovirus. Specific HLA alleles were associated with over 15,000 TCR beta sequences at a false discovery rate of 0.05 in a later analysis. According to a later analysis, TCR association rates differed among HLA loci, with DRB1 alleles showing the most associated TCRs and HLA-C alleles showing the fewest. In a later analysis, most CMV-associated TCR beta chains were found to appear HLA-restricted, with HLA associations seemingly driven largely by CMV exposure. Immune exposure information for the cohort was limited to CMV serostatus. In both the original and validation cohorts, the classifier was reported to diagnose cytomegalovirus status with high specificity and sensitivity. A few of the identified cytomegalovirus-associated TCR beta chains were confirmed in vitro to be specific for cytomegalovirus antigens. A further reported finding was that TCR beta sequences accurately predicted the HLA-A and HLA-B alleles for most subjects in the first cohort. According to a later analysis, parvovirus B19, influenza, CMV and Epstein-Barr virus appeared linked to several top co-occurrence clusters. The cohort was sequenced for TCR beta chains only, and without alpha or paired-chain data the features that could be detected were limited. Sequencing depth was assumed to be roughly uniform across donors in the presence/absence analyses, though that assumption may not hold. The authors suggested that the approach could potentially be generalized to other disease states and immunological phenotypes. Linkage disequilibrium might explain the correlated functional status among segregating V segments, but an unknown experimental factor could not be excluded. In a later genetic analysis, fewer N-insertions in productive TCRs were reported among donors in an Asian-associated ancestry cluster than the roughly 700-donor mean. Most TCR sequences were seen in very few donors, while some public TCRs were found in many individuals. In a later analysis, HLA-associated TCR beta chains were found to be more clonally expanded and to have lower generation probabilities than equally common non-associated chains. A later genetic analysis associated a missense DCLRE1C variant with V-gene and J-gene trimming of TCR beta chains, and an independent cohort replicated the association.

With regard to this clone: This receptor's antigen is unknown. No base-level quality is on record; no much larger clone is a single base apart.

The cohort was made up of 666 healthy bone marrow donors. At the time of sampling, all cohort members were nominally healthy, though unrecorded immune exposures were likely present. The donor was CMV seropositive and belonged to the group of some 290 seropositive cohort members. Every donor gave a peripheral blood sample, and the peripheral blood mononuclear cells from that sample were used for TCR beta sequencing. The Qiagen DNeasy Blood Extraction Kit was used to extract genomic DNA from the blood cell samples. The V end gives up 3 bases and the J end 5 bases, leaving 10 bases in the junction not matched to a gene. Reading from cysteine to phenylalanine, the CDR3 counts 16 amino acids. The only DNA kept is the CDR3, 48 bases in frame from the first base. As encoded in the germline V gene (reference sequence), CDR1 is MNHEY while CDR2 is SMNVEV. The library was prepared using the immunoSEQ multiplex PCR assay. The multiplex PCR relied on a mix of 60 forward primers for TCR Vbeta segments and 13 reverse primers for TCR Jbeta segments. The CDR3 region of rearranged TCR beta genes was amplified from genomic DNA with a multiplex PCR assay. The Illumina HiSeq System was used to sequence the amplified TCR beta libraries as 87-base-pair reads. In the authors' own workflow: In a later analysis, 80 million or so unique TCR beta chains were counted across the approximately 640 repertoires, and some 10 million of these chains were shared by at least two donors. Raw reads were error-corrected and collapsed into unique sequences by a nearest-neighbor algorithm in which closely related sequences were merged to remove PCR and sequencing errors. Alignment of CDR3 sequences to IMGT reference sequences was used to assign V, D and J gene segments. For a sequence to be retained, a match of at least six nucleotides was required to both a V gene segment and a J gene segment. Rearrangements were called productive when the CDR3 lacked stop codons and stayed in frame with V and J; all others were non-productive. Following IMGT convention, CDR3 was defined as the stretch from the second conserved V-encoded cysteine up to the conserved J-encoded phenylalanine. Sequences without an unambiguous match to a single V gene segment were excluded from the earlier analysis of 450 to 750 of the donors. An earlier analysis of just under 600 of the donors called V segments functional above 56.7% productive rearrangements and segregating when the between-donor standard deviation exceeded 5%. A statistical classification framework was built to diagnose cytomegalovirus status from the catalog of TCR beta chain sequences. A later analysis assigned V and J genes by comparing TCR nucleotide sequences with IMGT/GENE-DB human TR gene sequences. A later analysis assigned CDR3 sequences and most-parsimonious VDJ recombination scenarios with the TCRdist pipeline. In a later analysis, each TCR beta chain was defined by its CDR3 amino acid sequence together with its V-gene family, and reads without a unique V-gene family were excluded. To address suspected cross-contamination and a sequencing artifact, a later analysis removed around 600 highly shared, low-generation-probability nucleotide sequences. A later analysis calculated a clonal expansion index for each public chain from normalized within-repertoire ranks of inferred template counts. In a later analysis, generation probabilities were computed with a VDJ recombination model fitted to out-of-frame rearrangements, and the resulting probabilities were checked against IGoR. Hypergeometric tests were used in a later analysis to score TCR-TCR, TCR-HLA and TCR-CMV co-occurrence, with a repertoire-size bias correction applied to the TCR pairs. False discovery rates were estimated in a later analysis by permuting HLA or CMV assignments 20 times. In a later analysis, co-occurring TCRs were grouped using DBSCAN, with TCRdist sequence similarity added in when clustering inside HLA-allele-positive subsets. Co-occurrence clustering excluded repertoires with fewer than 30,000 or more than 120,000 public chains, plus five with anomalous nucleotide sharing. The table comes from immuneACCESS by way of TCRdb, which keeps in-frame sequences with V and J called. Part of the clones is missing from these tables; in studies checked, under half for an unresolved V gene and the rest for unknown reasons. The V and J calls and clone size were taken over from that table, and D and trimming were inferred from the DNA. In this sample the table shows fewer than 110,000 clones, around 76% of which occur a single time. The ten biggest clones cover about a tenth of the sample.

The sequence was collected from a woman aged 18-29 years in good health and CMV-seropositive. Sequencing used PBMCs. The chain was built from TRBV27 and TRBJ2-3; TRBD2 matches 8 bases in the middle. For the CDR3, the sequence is CASSFGVIAGIDTQYF. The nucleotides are TGTGCCAGCAGTTTCGGGGTGATAGCGGGAATAGATACGCAGTATTTT.